The 9 T cell receptor beta chains reported below all come from one sample, sequenced in a study of cytomegalovirus exposure and HLA in healthy donors. The PCR contained 60 Vbeta and 13 Jbeta primers. Clones were read by immunoSEQ multiplex PCR, and TCRdb kept only the in-frame ones, dropping some. In the table there are just over 150,000 clones, 84% of which are singletons. Sequences were obtained from PBMCs. These receptor sequences come from a man in his late teens or twenties in good health and CMV-seronegative.

The CDR3 sequence is CASSSTGSSEQYF. Written as DNA, the CDR3 is TGTGCCAGCAGCTCTACAGGGTCTAGCGAGCAGTACTTC. The rearrangement joins TRBV5-6 to TRBJ2-7, with D tentatively TRBD1 (6 bases). This CDR3 contains 13 residues. CDR1 SGHDT and CDR2 YYEEEE come from the germline V gene. V dropped 3 bases and J dropped 6 bases, with 13 bases sitting between them. Using reference TRBV5-6 and TRBJ2-7 for the parts outside the CDR3, the full variable domain is DAGVTQSPTHLIKTRGQQVTLRCSPKSGHDTVSWYQQALGQGPQFIFQYYEEEERQRGNFPDRFSGHQFPNYSSELNVNALLLGDSALYLCASSSTGSSEQYFGPGTRLTVT.

This clone was observed a single time. This chain connects TRBV5-1 to TRBJ2-1; TRBD2 agrees at 7 bases. CDR3 length: 15 residues. CDR1 is SGHRS, CDR2 YFSETQ, per germline. Trimming took 0 bases from V and 8 from J; bases not matched to a gene: 8. The CDR3 protein is CASSLEVGGLYEQFF. The DNA of the CDR3 is TGCGCCAGCAGCTTGGAGGTCGGGGGGTTGTATGAGCAGTTCTTC.

The chain couples TRBV5-1 to TRBJ2-1; TRBD2 might be the D (6 bases). Germline V gives CDR1 SGHRS, CDR2 YFSETQ. The V end lost 1 base, the J end lost 5 bases, and 10 bases lay between the germline ends. The CDR3 is made up of 14 amino acids. The CDR3, as DNA: TGCGCCAGCAGCTTGAACGGACTACACAATGAGCAGTTCTTC. As protein: CASSLNGLHNEQFF.

The rearrangement links TRBV19 to TRBJ1-1, with D uncertain. Germline V gene sequence: CDR1 LNHDA, CDR2 SQIVND (reference sequence). This CDR3 spans 13 amino acids. Trimming removed 0 bases from V and 4 bases from J, with 6 bases in between. Here the CDR3 reads CASSIDFLTEAFF. The CDR3 DNA follows: TGTGCCAGTAGTATAGATTTCCTCACTGAAGCTTTCTTT.

The CDR3 here is CASSPAGQGAGAFF. DNA of the CDR3: TGTGCCAGCAGCCCCGCAGGGCAGGGGGCAGGGGCTTTCTTT. This chain uses TRBV28 with TRBJ1-1, with 8 bases identical to TRBD1. V shed 6 bases, J shed 11 bases, and the junction held 14 bases outside the gene matches. The CDR3 spans 14 residues. Per germline, CDR1 MDHEN and CDR2 SYDVKM.

This chain uses TRBV19 with TRBJ2-7; D not resolved. Trimming took off 3 bases at V and 4 bases at J, with 4 bases between the two ends. Per the germline V gene, CDR1 is LNHDA and CDR2 is SQIVND (reference sequence). This CDR3 contains 11 residues. In DNA, the CDR3 is TGTGCCAGTAGTATCAATTACGAGCAGTACTTC. Its translation: CASSINYEQYF.

This clone has a single count. The genes are TRBV11-2 and TRBJ2-3; tentative D call: TRBD2 (6 bases). Trimming took off 5 bases at V and 5 bases at J, with 17 bases between the two ends. CDR1 and CDR2 from the germline V gene are SGHAT and FQNNGV. The CDR3 is made up of 15 amino acids. The CDR3 nucleotides are TGTGCCAGCAGCGCGGGACTTTCGGCCGGAGATACGCAGTATTTT. This encodes CASSAGLSAGDTQYF. Looking up the rest from reference TRBV11-2 and TRBJ2-3 gives the full variable domain: EAGVAQSPRYKIIEKRQSVAFWCNPISGHATLYWYQQILGQGPKLLIQFQNNGVVDDSQLPKDRFSAERLKGVDSTLKIQPAKLEDSAVYLCASSAGLSAGDTQYFGPGTRLTVL.

The chain joins TRBV2 to TRBJ2-7; possibly TRBD1 for D (5 bases). Trimming removed 6 bases at V and 3 bases at J, with 21 bases between. The length of the CDR3 is 16 residues. Germline V gives CDR1 SNHLY, CDR2 FYNNEI. CDR3 DNA sequence: TGTGCCAGCAGGCAAGGACAACCCCTACGGCGCTACGAGCAGTACTTC. Translation: CASRQGQPLRRYEQYF.

This chain joins TRBV28 and TRBJ1-1; D is unclear. CDR1 is MDHEN and CDR2 is SYDVKM in the germline V gene. This CDR3 comprises 12 residues. V was pared by 4 bases and J by 7 bases, with 10 bases between. CDR3 coding DNA: TGTGCCAGCAGTTACGTGACTCGTGAAGCTTTCTTT. It specifies CASSYVTREAFF.